The 27 T cell receptor beta chains presented below share a single source sample, sequenced in a study of blood T cell repertoires in COVID-19. The method was immunoSEQ multiplex PCR; TCRdb's version includes in-frame clones alone and lacks a portion of them. This table holds 120,000 or so clones, 65% to 85% found once. Sequenced: peripheral blood. The receptors here all came from an elderly man with active or convalescent COVID-19.

The CDR3, as DNA: TGTGCCAGCAGCCTCGGACAGGGAAGGGGGATAACTCATTCACCCCTCCACTTT. Residues: CASSLGQGRGITHSPLHF. This rearrangement joins TRBV3-1 (or the pseudogene TRBV3-2) to TRBJ1-6, with TRBD1 identical over 8 bases. With 4 bases clipped from V and 8 bases from J, the junction kept 16 bases outside the gene matches. CDR1 is LGHDT and CDR2 is YNNKEL in the germline V gene (reference sequence). This CDR3 spans 18 amino acids.

This chain uses TRBV5-1 with TRBJ2-7; possibly TRBD2 for D (7 bases). The V gene's germline CDR1 is SGHRS and CDR2 YFSETQ. This CDR3 is 14 amino acids long. V lost 6 bases, J lost 4 bases, and 17 bases lay in between. This CDR3 reads CASKSEGGPYEQYF. CDR3 in DNA: TGCGCCAGCAAATCGGAGGGGGGGCCGTACGAGCAGTACTTC.

This clone came up once. J is TRBJ1-5 and V is TRBV19, with D possibly being TRBD1 (6 bases). This CDR3 comprises 15 residues. Looked up from germline, CDR1 is LNHDA and CDR2 is SQIVND (reference sequence). The ends were cut back, 4 bases at V and 6 bases at J, with 16 bases in the middle. The CDR3 region has the DNA TGTGCCAGTAGTAAAGGACAGTTCTCCGGTCAGCCCCAGCATTTT. It codes for CASSKGQFSGQPQHF.

The chain uses TRBV6-4 and TRBJ2-5; a possible D gene is TRBD1 (6 bases). The germline V gene has CDR1 MRHNA and CDR2 SNTAGT. The V gene lost 7 bases and the J gene lost 0 bases, with 12 bases spanning the gap. The CDR3 runs 14 residues. CDR3 sequence: CASTEGEYQETQYF. CDR3 nucleotide sequence: TGTGCCAGCACCGAGGGGGAGTACCAAGAGACCCAGTACTTC.

This sequence joins TRBV11-2 and TRBJ2-1, with 15 bases that match TRBD2. Germline-derived CDR1 and CDR2 are SGHAT and FQNNGV. This CDR3 is 17 amino acids long. V was clipped by 6 bases and J by 9 bases; unmatched bases: 12. CDR3 amino acids: CASSYESGLAGGFEQFF. CDR3 bases: TGTGCCAGCAGTTATGAATCGGGACTAGCGGGGGGTTTTGAGCAGTTCTTC. Together with reference TRBV11-2 and TRBJ2-1, the CDR3 gives the full variable domain: EAGVAQSPRYKIIEKRQSVAFWCNPISGHATLYWYQQILGQGPKLLIQFQNNGVVDDSQLPKDRFSAERLKGVDSTLKIQPAKLEDSAVYLCASSYESGLAGGFEQFFGPGTRLTVL.

The chain uses TRBV10-3 and TRBJ1-3, with D possibly being TRBD1 (5 bases). The CDR3 length is 15 residues. Per the germline V gene, CDR1 is ENHRY and CDR2 is SYGVKD. The V end lost 2 bases, the J end lost 0 bases, and 8 bases lay between the germline ends. The CDR3 reads CAISETGHSGNTIYF. CDR3 nucleotides: TGTGCCATCAGTGAGACAGGCCACTCTGGAAACACCATATATTTT.

This clone has a single count. The chain carries TRBV12-3 or TRBV12-4 and TRBJ2-1, with D uncertain. The CDR3 has 13 residues. V lost 5 bases and J lost 9, with 14 bases in between. The CDR3 region has the DNA TGTGCCAGCAGTCCGACCGGTTCAGGTGAGCAGTTCTTC. It codes for CASSPTGSGEQFF.

The chain joins TRBV18 to TRBJ2-5; the D is unclear. This CDR3 region has 13 residues. Germline V gene data show CDR1 as KGHSH and CDR2 as LQKENI. V was clipped by 3 bases and J by 4 bases, with 9 bases between them. The CDR3 nucleotides read TGTGCCAGCTCACCGGGCCCCTCAGAGACCCAGTACTTC. This translates into CASSPGPSETQYF. Drawing the rest from reference TRBV18 and TRBJ2-5, the complete variable domain is NAGVMQNPRHLVRRRGQEARLRCSPMKGHSHVYWYRQLPEEGLKFMVYLQKENIIDESGMPKERFSAEFPKEGPSILRIQQVVRGDSAAYFCASSPGPSETQYFGPGTRLLVL.

V and J are TRBV5-1 and TRBJ1-5; 7 bases match TRBD1. Germline trimming cut 4 bases from V and 6 bases from J; bases unmatched to any gene: 10. The CDR3 consists of 15 residues. Per the germline V gene, CDR1 is SGHRS and CDR2 is YFSETQ. CDR3 coding DNA: TGCGCCAGCAGCCCGGAGACAGGGAATGGTCAGCCCCAGCATTTT. This gives the protein CASSPETGNGQPQHF.

The chain employs TRBV6-5 and TRBJ2-1; maybe TRBD2 (6 bases). Trimming took 5 bases from V and 7 from J, leaving 12 bases between them. This CDR3 is 13 amino acids long. From germline, CDR1 is MNHEY and CDR2 SVGAGI. Written as DNA, the CDR3 is TGTGCCAGCAGTCTCTTTGGGGGGAATGAGCAGTTCTTC. Protein: CASSLFGGNEQFF.

This chain uses TRBV6-2 or TRBV6-3 with TRBJ2-1; D may be TRBD2 (6 bases). This CDR3 spans 15 amino acids. Trimming took off 2 bases at V and 6 bases at J, with 14 bases between the two ends. Germline V gene sequence: CDR1 MNHEY, CDR2 SVGEGT. In DNA form, the CDR3 reads TGTGCCAGCAGTTACCCCTGGGGGGTACGCAATGAGCAGTTCTTC. The encoded protein is CASSYPWGVRNEQFF.

This clone came up many times. The V gene is TRBV19, the J gene TRBJ1-6; tentatively, D is TRBD1 (6 bases). The CDR3 length is 15 residues. Per germline, CDR1 LNHDA and CDR2 SQIVND (reference sequence). V lost 5 bases and J 8 bases, leaving 16 bases between the germline ends. In nucleotides, the CDR3 is TGTGCCAGTAGTCCCCCGGGACACCCCGATTCACCCCTCCACTTT. Encoded protein: CASSPPGHPDSPLHF.

The chain links TRBV19 to TRBJ1-4, with 9 nucleotides matching TRBD1. Trimming removed 5 bases from V and 7 bases from J; junction bases left unmatched: 20. This CDR3 comprises 19 residues. Looked up from germline, CDR1 is LNHDA and CDR2 is SQIVND (reference sequence). In DNA, the CDR3 is TGTGCCAGTAGTCCGGAGCACTCGGACAGGGGCGCACGGGGTGAAAAACTGTTTTTT. It codes for CASSPEHSDRGARGEKLFF.

The V and J genes are TRBV25-1 and TRBJ1-6, with TRBD1 matching 9 bases. Germline V gene lookup returns CDR1 MGHDK and CDR2 SYGVNS. J lost 9 bases, V lost 6 bases, and 0 bases had no gene match. This CDR3 comprises 12 residues. CDR3: CASRDRGSPLHF. CDR3 nucleotide sequence: TGTGCCAGCAGGGACAGGGGTTCACCCCTCCACTTT.

The V gene is TRBV28, the J gene TRBJ1-1; the D gene is possibly TRBD1 (5 bases). The CDR3 extends over 15 amino acids. The V end lost 5 bases, the J end lost 0 bases, and 13 bases lay between the germline ends. CDR1 is MDHEN and CDR2 is SYDVKM in the germline V gene. In DNA, the CDR3 is TGTGCCAGCAGTCCGGACACGTTCATGAACACTGAAGCTTTCTTT. This codes for CASSPDTFMNTEAFF.

Points on this clone: The same CDR3 also results from other DNA sequences found in this sample. The chain joins TRBV19 to TRBJ1-5; a weak D match, TRBD1 (6 bases). The length of the CDR3 is 13 residues. With 4 bases removed from V and 4 bases from J, the gap between germline ends came to 8 bases. Germline loops: CDR1 LNHDA, CDR2 SQIVND (reference sequence). This chain's CDR3 is CASSNRENQPQHF. The CDR3 DNA reads as TGTGCCAGTAGTAACAGGGAGAATCAGCCCCAGCATTTT.

This clone came up once. The chain joins TRBV19 to TRBJ2-2; no clear D gene. There are 14 residues in the CDR3. V lost 6 bases and J lost 6, with 14 bases in between. In germline, CDR1 is LNHDA, CDR2 SQIVND (reference sequence). In nucleotides, the CDR3 is TGTGCCAGTAGCAGACTTTTCCACTCCGGGGAGCTGTTTTTT. Amino acid sequence: CASSRLFHSGELFF.

In regard to this clone: A read error may produce the germline difference seen at one junction end. The rearrangement links TRBV7-3 to TRBJ1-1; TRBD1 matches 7 bases. CDR1 and CDR2 from the germline V gene are SGHTA and FQGTGA. The CDR3 contains 15 residues. The CDR3 DNA reads TGTGCCAGCACCTTAAGCCGACAGGGTGATACTGAAGCTTTCTTT. This sequence encodes CASTLSRQGDTEAFF.

The chain is built from TRBV2 and TRBJ2-1; D call uncertain. Germline lookup yields CDR1 SNHLY and CDR2 FYNNEI. V gave up 4 bases and J gave up 2 bases, with 9 bases separating them. This CDR3 comprises 14 residues. CDR3 residues: CASSVTPTYNEQFF. The CDR3 DNA reads as TGTGCCAGCAGTGTGACACCGACCTACAATGAGCAGTTCTTC.

The V call is TRBV7-9, the J call TRBJ2-1; 11 nucleotides align to TRBD2. The germline V gene has CDR1 SEHNR and CDR2 FQNEAQ (reference sequence). Trimming removed 5 bases from V and 4 bases from J; junction bases left unmatched: 7. The CDR3 spans 16 residues. CDR3 amino acids: CASSPGTSGLYNEQFF. As DNA, the CDR3 is TGTGCCAGCAGCCCAGGGACTAGCGGACTATACAATGAGCAGTTCTTC.

The chain uses TRBV6-5 and TRBJ1-4; no clear D. CDR1 MNHEY and CDR2 SVGAGI come from the germline V gene. Trimming cost V 3 bases and J 2 bases, with 13 bases left between them. This CDR3 is 16 amino acids long. In nucleotides, the CDR3 is TGTGCCAGCAGTTATCGGTTTTCCACCACTAATGAAAAACTGTTTTTT. It is translated as CASSYRFSTTNEKLFF.

This chain connects TRBV12-3 or TRBV12-4 to TRBJ1-1; D is undetermined. V was cut by 5 bases and J by 1 base, with 8 bases left in between. There are 13 residues in the CDR3. CDR3 in amino acids: CASSVAANTEAFF. Written as DNA, the CDR3 is TGTGCCAGCAGTGTGGCCGCGAACACTGAAGCTTTCTTT.

The V call is TRBV6-5, the J call TRBJ1-6; no firm D call. The CDR3 runs to 12 residues. CDR1 is MNHEY and CDR2 is SVGAGI in the germline V gene. V was shortened by 2 bases and J by 8 bases, with 4 bases between the two germline ends. CDR3 DNA sequence: TGTGCCAGCAGTTACCCAGATTCACCCCTCCACTTT. This codes for CASSYPDSPLHF.

This chain joins TRBV6-2 or TRBV6-3 and TRBJ1-2; perhaps TRBD1 as D (5 bases). Trimming removed 5 bases at V and 2 bases at J, with 12 bases between. Per the germline V gene, CDR1 is MNHEY and CDR2 is SVGEGT. This CDR3 region has 14 residues. In nucleotides, the CDR3 is TGTGCCAGCAGTGTGGGACTCCAAAACTATGGCTACACCTTC. Translated, it gives CASSVGLQNYGYTF.

The chain's CDR3 is CASSPRSREDEAFF. DNA for the CDR3: TGCGCCAGCAGCCCTAGGAGCAGGGAAGATGAAGCTTTCTTT. The chain links TRBV5-1 to TRBJ1-1, with D possibly being TRBD1 (5 bases). This CDR3 contains 14 residues. V lost 4 bases and J 7 bases, leaving 17 bases between the germline ends. Germline V lookup: CDR1 SGHRS, CDR2 YFSETQ.

The V call is TRBV19, the J call TRBJ2-5; 8 nucleotides match TRBD2. Germline V gene sequence: CDR1 LNHDA, CDR2 SQIVND (reference sequence). The CDR3 sequence is 17 residues long. V lost 3 bases and J lost 5; bases outside the gene matches: 14. In DNA, the CDR3 is TGTGCCAGTAGTATCCGAGTCACCGGGGGGGCAAAGGAGACCCAGTACTTC. This codes for CASSIRVTGGAKETQYF. Filled out from reference TRBV19 and TRBJ2-5, the complete variable domain reads DGGITQSPKYLFRKEGQNVTLSCEQNLNHDAMYWYRQDPGQGLRLIYYSQIVNDFQKGDIAEGYSVSREKKESFPLTVTSAQKNPTAFYLCASSIRVTGGAKETQYFGPGTRLLVL.

The CDR3 loop reads CASSSRQGSDEQFF. As DNA, the CDR3 is TGTGCCAGCAGCTCGAGACAGGGGTCTGATGAGCAGTTCTTC. V gene TRBV11-2 combines with J gene TRBJ2-1, with 8 bases identical to TRBD1. Germline-derived CDR1 and CDR2 are SGHAT and FQNNGV. The V and J ends lost 4 bases and 8 bases, in that order; junction bases with no gene match: 7. The CDR3 contains 14 residues.